The text below deals with one TCR beta chain. What it binds is not known. Unfractionated PBMC were spiked with known numbers of KT2 clone cells. KT2 cells were mixed with fixed PBMC numbers at varying ratios. This sample is drawn from a study of quantifying T cell responses using KT2 cells. The wider study: TCR alpha and beta constant-region primers primed reverse transcription of RNA. Under optimum conditions, T4 ligation efficiency was estimated at more than 8.5%.

Study-level findings and limits: Very high KT2 spike-in numbers caused saturation in KT2 sequence detection.

Each cDNA got a UMI-containing oligo ligated at its 3' end. An equimolar mix of RC1.1 and RC1.2 primed the beta chain across TRBC1 and TRBC2. Via MiXCR, TCRdb re-called the UMI-ligation and nested PCR reads, giving one row per CDR3 protein. The repertoire holds about 32,000 distinct CDR3 sequences, with about 7.1% as singletons. Per the germline V gene, CDR1 is MNHNY and CDR2 is SVGAGI (reference sequence). This CDR3 is 15 amino acids long. Losses at the gene ends were 7 bases for V and 4 bases for J; bases not matched to a gene: 7. The sequenced sample was PBMCs spiked with cells of the T cell clone KT2. The chain combines TRBV6-6 with TRBJ1-5; 10 nucleotides match TRBD1. This receptor was identified in a human donor. CDR3 residues: CASTRQGAKNQPQHF. Here the CDR3 DNA reads TGTGCCAGCACCCGACAGGGGGCCAAAAATCAGCCCCAGCATTTT.